The 29 T cell receptor beta chains listed next were all sequenced from one sample in a study of blood T cell repertoires in COVID-19. Repertoires were generated with immunoSEQ multiplex PCR, while TCRdb's copy carries only in-frame clones and drops some. There are about 240,000 clones in the sample; approximately 85% occur only once, and approximately 13% lies in the top ten. Material: peripheral blood. The receptors originated from an older woman with active or convalescent COVID-19.

This chain uses TRBV7-3 with TRBJ1-1, with D perhaps matching TRBD1 (6 bases). This CDR3 has 16 amino acids. V lost 1 base and J 4 bases, leaving 16 bases between the germline ends. CDR1 and CDR2 (germline): SGHTA, FQGTGA. CDR3 amino acids: CASSLKGHPGGTEAFF. The DNA for the CDR3 is TGTGCCAGCAGCTTAAAGGGACACCCGGGCGGCACTGAAGCTTTCTTT.

V is TRBV7-9 and J is TRBJ1-2, with 11 bases aligning to TRBD1. V trimming: 5 bases; J trimming: 2 bases; junction bases outside the gene matches: 4. This CDR3 spans 15 amino acids. Germline V CDR1 and CDR2: SEHNR, FQNEAQ (reference sequence). The CDR3 region has the DNA TGTGCCAGCAGCAAGGGACAGGGGGACAACTATGGCTACACCTTC. Its protein product is CASSKGQGDNYGYTF.

In DNA form, the CDR3 reads TGTGCCAGCAGTTACTTTGGAGGGAGGGACACTGAAGCTTTCTTT. This encodes CASSYFGGRDTEAFF. This chain joins TRBV6-5 and TRBJ1-1; D gene unclear. CDR3 length: 15 amino acids. Germline CDR1 and CDR2: MNHEY and SVGAGI. V was trimmed by 1 base and J by 3 bases, leaving 12 bases between them.

This chain connects TRBV7-8 to TRBJ1-5; tentatively, D is TRBD1 (5 bases). CDR3 length: 14 amino acids. V was trimmed by 5 bases and J by 2 bases, leaving 10 bases between them. Germline CDR1 is SGHVS and CDR2 is FQNEAQ. This CDR3 is CASSRTGGNQPQHF. The DNA for the CDR3 is TGTGCCAGCAGCAGGACGGGGGGCAATCAGCCCCAGCATTTT.

There are many counts of this clone. V and J are TRBV2 and TRBJ1-6, with 12 bases lining up with TRBD1. The CDR3 covers 16 residues. The J segment lost 7 bases and the V segment lost 5 bases, leaving 6 bases of the junction unmatched. Germline values: CDR1 SNHLY, CDR2 FYNNEI. In DNA, the CDR3 is TGTGCCAGCAGTTCCCGGGACAGGGGGCCGAATTCACCCCTCCACTTT. The encoded protein is CASSSRDRGPNSPLHF.

Worth noting for this clone: A far larger clone is only one base removed, so a read error is likely. The chain recombines TRBV7-8 with TRBJ2-1; 15 nucleotides align to TRBD2. The trim removed 6 bases at V and 7 bases at J, leaving 4 bases unmatched. CDR3 length equals 15 residues. Germline CDR1 and CDR2: SGHVS and FQNEAQ. The CDR3 reads CASSWTSGGANEQFF. The CDR3 region has the DNA TGTGCCAGCAGTTGGACTAGCGGGGGGGCAAATGAGCAGTTCTTC.

The chain carries TRBV5-8 and TRBJ1-3, with D unclear. The CDR3 extends over 14 amino acids. V was trimmed by 2 bases and J by 0 bases, leaving 6 bases between them. CDR1 and CDR2 from the germline V gene are SGHTS and YDEGEE. The CDR3 loop is CASSLRVSGNTIYF. Here the CDR3 DNA reads TGTGCCAGCAGCTTACGGGTCTCTGGAAACACCATATATTTT. The variable domain in full, with the rest retrieved from reference TRBV5-8 and TRBJ1-3, is EAGVTQSPTHLIKTRGQQATLRCSPISGHTSVYWYQQALGLGLQFLLWYDEGEERNRGNFPPRFSGRQFPNYSSELNVNALELEDSALYLCASSLRVSGNTIYFGEGSWLTVV.

The gene calls are TRBV19 and TRBJ1-5; 9 bases agree with TRBD1. The ends lost 5 bases at V and 3 bases at J; junction bases unmatched: 5. The CDR3 covers 15 residues. In germline, CDR1 is LNHDA, CDR2 SQIVND (reference sequence). The CDR3 loop reads CASSPGTGNNQPQHF. In nucleotides, the CDR3 is TGTGCCAGTAGTCCCGGGACAGGGAACAATCAGCCCCAGCATTTT.

This chain joins TRBV19 and TRBJ2-1; 7 bases match TRBD1. This CDR3 is 16 amino acids long. V dropped 2 bases and J dropped 1; count of bases not matched to a gene: 5. In germline, CDR1 is LNHDA, CDR2 SQIVND (reference sequence). The CDR3 reads CASSISGQPSYNEQFF. The CDR3, as DNA: TGTGCCAGTAGTATATCGGGACAGCCATCCTACAATGAGCAGTTCTTC.

V usage is TRBV29-1 and J usage is TRBJ1-2, with TRBD1 matching 10 bases. Germline CDR1 reads SQVTM; CDR2 reads ANQGSEA. Unmatched junction bases numbered 3, after V lost 4 bases and J lost 4 bases. The CDR3 sequence is 13 residues long. The CDR3 DNA sequence: TGCAGCGTTGTCGGACAGGGGGGCTATGGCTACACCTTC. Amino acid sequence: CSVVGQGGYGYTF.

V and J are TRBV19 and TRBJ1-6; D gene unclear. The CDR3 is 14 residues long. The V end lost 4 bases, the J end lost 7 bases, and 11 bases lay between the germline ends. CDR1 and CDR2 from the germline V gene are LNHDA and SQIVND (reference sequence). The CDR3 sequence: CASSNEHRNSPLHF. The CDR3 DNA follows: TGTGCCAGTAGTAATGAGCACAGAAATTCACCCCTCCACTTT.

The J gene is TRBJ2-7, the V gene TRBV2, with 7 bases aligning to TRBD2. Trimming at V came to 3 bases and at J to 6 bases, leaving 11 bases not matched to a gene. The CDR3 is 15 residues long. The germline CDR1 and CDR2 sequences are SNHLY and FYNNEI. CDR3 residues: CASSDGPASGGEQYF. DNA for the CDR3: TGTGCCAGCAGTGATGGGCCAGCATCGGGGGGCGAGCAGTACTTC.

This chain uses TRBV7-9 with TRBJ2-1; weak D call: TRBD2 (6 bases). Germline lookup yields CDR1 SEHNR and CDR2 FQNEAQ (reference sequence). This CDR3 comprises 14 residues. Trimming removed 0 bases at V and 9 bases at J, with 12 bases between. CDR3 sequence (DNA): TGTGCCAGCAGCTTAGCGGGGGGTTTCGGTGAGCAGTTCTTC. This gives the protein CASSLAGGFGEQFF.

The chain employs TRBV12-3 or TRBV12-4 and TRBJ2-5; maybe TRBD1 (6 bases). The CDR3 is made up of 13 amino acids. Trimming removed 7 bases at V and 5 bases at J, with 14 bases between. CDR3 amino acids: CASTWGPVETQYF. The CDR3 DNA reads TGTGCCAGCACCTGGGGGCCGGTGGAGACCCAGTACTTC.

In this sample, this clone turned up once. This chain links TRBV6-5 with TRBJ1-3; 8 bases map to TRBD1. The trim removed 4 bases at V and 7 bases at J, leaving 6 bases unmatched. In germline, CDR1 is MNHEY, CDR2 SVGAGI. This CDR3 has 14 amino acids. CDR3 coding DNA: TGTGCCAGCAGTTCGACAGGGGCACTGAACACCATATATTTT. The encoded protein is CASSSTGALNTIYF.

The chain employs TRBV18 and TRBJ1-1, with D possibly being TRBD1 (5 bases). V lost 3 bases to trimming and J lost 6 bases, with 17 bases between them. Germline lookup yields CDR1 KGHSH and CDR2 LQKENI. This CDR3 has 15 amino acids. This CDR3 is CASSPGVTAGAEAFF. CDR3 DNA: TGTGCCAGCTCACCGGGGGTAACAGCGGGGGCTGAAGCTTTCTTT.

This chain joins TRBV18 and TRBJ1-2; D remains ambiguous. This CDR3 has 14 amino acids. Trimming left V 3 bases short and J 8 bases short, with 16 bases between. The germline V gene has CDR1 KGHSH and CDR2 LQKENI. CDR3 residues: CASSPYRREVGYTF. The CDR3 nucleotides read TGTGCCAGCTCACCTTACCGCCGAGAGGTGGGCTACACCTTC.

A single count supports this clone. The CDR3 spells CRVTGANTEAFF. The CDR3 DNA reads TGCAGAGTAACAGGGGCCAACACTGAAGCTTTCTTT. The J gene is TRBJ1-1, the V gene TRBV29-1, with 7 nucleotides matching TRBD1. The CDR3 contains 12 residues. CDR1 and CDR2 from the germline V gene are SQVTM and ANQGSEA.

This clone was picked up one time. The V call is TRBV6-8, the J call TRBJ2-7, with no clear D. Germline assignment: CDR1 MNHGY and CDR2 SAAAGT. The V and J ends lost 7 bases and 0 bases respectively, with 16 bases between them. This CDR3 is built from 15 residues. Here the CDR3 DNA reads TGTGCCAGCACCGACTTACCGAACTACTCCTACGAGCAGTACTTC. Its protein product is CASTDLPNYSYEQYF.

In regard to this clone: Other nucleotide sequences from this sample produce the same CDR3. The genes are TRBV30 and TRBJ1-5; 7 bases line up with TRBD1. The CDR3 runs to 13 residues. Germline V gives CDR1 GTSNPN, CDR2 SVGIG (reference sequence). Losses at the gene ends were 2 bases for V and 4 bases for J; bases not matched to a gene: 2. CDR3 bases: TGTGCCTGGAGTCAACAGGGGAATCAGCCCCAGCATTTT. As protein: CAWSQQGNQPQHF.

J is TRBJ1-3 and V is TRBV19; D not certain. Germline CDR1 is LNHDA and CDR2 is SQIVND (reference sequence). There are 12 residues in the CDR3. V was trimmed by 10 bases and J by 0 bases, leaving 7 bases between them. Written as DNA, the CDR3 is TGTGCCACACGGTACTCTGGAAACACCATATATTTT. Translation gives CATRYSGNTIYF.

The rearrangement joins TRBV9 to TRBJ1-4, with TRBD1 as a possible D gene (5 bases). Looked up from germline, CDR1 is SGDLS and CDR2 is YYNGEE. Trimming took off 2 bases at V and 8 bases at J, with 10 bases between the two ends. This CDR3 region has 13 residues. This CDR3 reads CASSVGLTEKLFF. The CDR3 DNA reads as TGTGCCAGCAGCGTGGGACTAACGGAAAAACTGTTTTTT.

The chain uses TRBV6-5 and TRBJ2-7, with D possibly TRBD2 on 5 matching bases. The CDR3 length is 15 residues. The germline V and J ends were trimmed by 7 bases and 6 bases, with 22 bases remaining between them. CDR1 is MNHEY and CDR2 is SVGAGI in the germline V gene. The CDR3 coding sequence is TGTGCCAGCAAGATGGACTGGCGTCCCTCTCCCGAGCAGTACTTC. This encodes CASKMDWRPSPEQYF.

This sequence joins TRBV27 and TRBJ1-2; D not resolved. The CDR3 loop spans 12 amino acids. Trimming took 8 bases from V and 8 from J, leaving 15 bases between them. The V gene's germline CDR1 is MNHEY and CDR2 SMNVEV (reference sequence). CDR3 bases: TGTGCCAGCTACGACCGAGTGGGCGGCTACACCTTC. This translates into CASYDRVGGYTF.

V and J are TRBV28 and TRBJ1-2; 9 bases agree with TRBD1. The CDR3 covers 17 residues. The V gene's germline CDR1 is MDHEN and CDR2 SYDVKM. V was clipped by 4 bases and J by 1 base; unmatched bases: 10. CDR3 sequence reads: CASSSPGQGGNNYGYTF. The CDR3 nucleotides are TGTGCCAGCAGTTCGCCGGGACAGGGAGGTAATAACTATGGCTACACCTTC.

The genes are TRBV30 and TRBJ1-1; 11 bases align to TRBD1. This CDR3 contains 12 residues. Germline V gives CDR1 GTSNPN, CDR2 SVGIG (reference sequence). The ends lost 4 bases at V and 7 bases at J; junction bases unmatched: 2. The CDR3 DNA is TGTGCCTGGATCGGGACAGGGGGTGAAGCTTTCTTT. It codes for CAWIGTGGEAFF.

The rearrangement uses TRBV7-8 and TRBJ1-2; D gene uncertain. Germline assignment: CDR1 SGHVS and CDR2 FQNEAQ. The CDR3 has 14 amino acids. Trimming removed 3 bases at V and 4 bases at J, with 12 bases between. The CDR3 nucleotides read TGTGCCAGCAGCTTCGAGGTCCGGGGCTATGGCTACACCTTC. Protein: CASSFEVRGYGYTF. Full variable domain (rest looked up from reference TRBV7-8 and TRBJ1-2): GAGVSQSPRYKVAKRGQDVALRCDPISGHVSLFWYQQALGQGPEFLTYFQNEAQLDKSGLPSDRFFAERPEGSVSTLKIQRTQQEDSAVYLCASSFEVRGYGYTFGSGTRLTVV.

This chain links TRBV18 with TRBJ2-3; 8 positions match TRBD2. V lost 3 bases and J lost 6; bases outside the gene matches: 5. Germline values: CDR1 KGHSH, CDR2 LQKENI. The CDR3 length is 14 residues. The CDR3, as DNA: TGTGCCAGCTCACCCGGGGGGGACGGCGATACGCAGTATTTT. Translated, it gives CASSPGGDGDTQYF.

The chain couples TRBV6-2 or TRBV6-3 to TRBJ2-1; TRBD2 is a possible D gene (5 bases). Trimming removed 4 bases from V and 6 bases from J, with 16 bases in between. CDR1 is MNHEY, CDR2 SVGEGT, per germline. The CDR3 loop spans 15 amino acids. This CDR3 is CASSFGPEAGNEQFF. The CDR3 DNA is TGTGCCAGCAGTTTCGGACCCGAGGCGGGCAATGAGCAGTTCTTC.